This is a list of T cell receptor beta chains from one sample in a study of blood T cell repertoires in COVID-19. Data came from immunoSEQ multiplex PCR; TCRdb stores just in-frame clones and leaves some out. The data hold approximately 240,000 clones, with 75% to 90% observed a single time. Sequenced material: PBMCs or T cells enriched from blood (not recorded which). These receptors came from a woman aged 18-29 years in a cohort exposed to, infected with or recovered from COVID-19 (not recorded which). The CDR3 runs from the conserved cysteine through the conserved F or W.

CDR3: CASSLLQGRGNTEAFF
J: TRBJ1-1
V: TRBV3-1/TRBV3-2

CDR3: CASSVDSGMHFYEQYF
J: TRBJ2-7
V: TRBV9

CDR3: CASSQVNPPNTEAFF
J: TRBJ1-1
V: TRBV11-3

CDR3: CASSYRQGTSPLHF
J: TRBJ1-6
V: TRBV6-5

CDR3: CASSLGGGEQFF
J: TRBJ2-1
V: TRBV13

CDR3: CASSVDRGNSPLHF
J: TRBJ1-6
V: TRBV7-9

CDR3: CASSAQGYNSPLHF
J: TRBJ1-6
V: TRBV7-3

CDR3: CASSLPTGEEKTQYF
J: TRBJ2-5
V: TRBV11-2

CDR3: CAISETNREPYEQYF
J: TRBJ2-7
V: TRBV10-3

CDR3: CASSQESSGQPQHF
J: TRBJ1-5
V: TRBV3-1/TRBV3-2

CDR3: CATSRARGSYNEQFF
J: TRBJ2-1
V: TRBV15

CDR3: CASSRLIDEQFF
J: TRBJ2-1
V: TRBV3-1/TRBV3-2